Listed below are T cell receptor beta chains from one sample, sequenced in a study of T cell repertoires in aging, cancer and after chemotherapy. A single record per CDR3 protein comes from TCRdb applying MiXCR to the multiplex PCR reads. The sample carries around 13,000 distinct CDR3 sequences, approximately 28% recorded once. Sequencing input: blood. These receptors were collected from a human donor with a blood cancer. The conserved cysteine and the conserved F or W are not part of the CDR3 here.

J: TRBJ2-2; length: 11; V: TRBV19; CDR3: ASGDSNTGELF
J: TRBJ2-5; length: 14; V: TRBV5-1; CDR3: ASSLAPSGTQETQY
J: TRBJ2-1; length: 12; V: TRBV5-1; CDR3: ASSRGRSVYEQF
J: TRBJ1-1; length: 16; V: TRBV5-6; CDR3: ASSLDATGFRGNTEAF
J: TRBJ2-3; length: 12; V: TRBV6-5; CDR3: ASSYGDFPDTQY
J: TRBJ2-3; length: 14; V: TRBV7-2; CDR3: ASSLTPGQGSDTQY
J: TRBJ2-7; length: 13; V: TRBV20-1; CDR3: SAGYPGTFLGEQY
J: TRBJ2-1; length: 13; V: TRBV27; CDR3: ASSNLGRPSDGRF
J: TRBJ2-7; length: 11; V: TRBV11-2; CDR3: ASSKSGLTTGR
J: TRBJ2-3; length: 17; V: TRBV5-6; CDR3: ASSLALSTGTPPADTQY